One and the same sample provided the 32 T cell receptor beta chains below, sequenced in a study of blood T cell repertoires in COVID-19 (dated by TCRdb to about 2020). Library preparation was by the immunoSEQ multiplex PCR assay. Drawn from immuneACCESS, this table holds only the in-frame rearrangements with V and J called that TCRdb kept. Clones are partly lost; checked studies trace under half to an unresolved V gene and leave the rest unexplained. This sample is represented by tens of thousands of clones; about 83% of them were singletons. Together, the top ten hold around 29% of the sample. Sample: peripheral blood. The receptors come from a woman older than 75 with acute or convalescent COVID-19.

In its sample, this clone was seen a few times. V gene TRBV18 combines with J gene TRBJ2-5, with D tentatively TRBD2 (5 bases). This CDR3 has 13 amino acids. Per the germline V gene, CDR1 is KGHSH and CDR2 is LQKENI. V lost 6 bases and J lost 4, with 12 bases in between. The CDR3 bases are TGTGCCAGCTCTACGGGAACGACAGAGACCCAGTACTTC. Translation: CASSTGTTETQYF.

The V call is TRBV14, the J call TRBJ2-3; the match to TRBD2 covers 7 bases. Germline loops: CDR1 SGHDN, CDR2 FVKESK. This CDR3 region has 19 residues. The junction had 12 bases not matched to a gene; V was cut back by 0 bases and J by 0 bases. DNA for the CDR3: TGTGCCAGCAGCCAAGAGGGAGGGGCGACAGCGTTCAGCACAGATACGCAGTATTTT. Translating it yields CASSQEGGATAFSTDTQYF.

The chain combines TRBV7-9 with TRBJ1-4; D unclear. The germline V gene encodes CDR1 SEHNR and CDR2 FQNEAQ (reference sequence). CDR3 length equals 12 residues. Trimming pared 4 bases from V and 3 bases from J, leaving 3 bases between. CDR3 DNA: TGTGCCAGCAGCTCGTCTAATGAAAAACTGTTTTTT. Translating it yields CASSSSNEKLFF.

CDR3 sequence: CASSWQFVNTGELFF. In nucleotides, the CDR3 is TGTGCCAGCAGCTGGCAATTTGTGAACACCGGGGAGCTGTTTTTT. The chain has TRBV7-2 and TRBJ2-2; D uncertain. Trimming stripped 4 bases from V and 1 base from J, with 10 bases between. The CDR3 contains 15 residues. Germline lookup yields CDR1 SGHTA and CDR2 FQGNSA.

J is TRBJ2-6 and V is TRBV21-1; TRBD1 is the table's D call, not checked against the DNA. TRBV21-1 is a documented pseudogene. CDR3 length: 18 residues. The CDR3 DNA sequence: TGTGCCAGCAGCAAAGCGGGGATAAACAGGGACGGGGCCAACGTCCTGACTTTC. Its translation is CASSKAGINRDGANVLTF.

Only a few counts were recorded for this clone. The chain uses TRBV7-2 and TRBJ2-7; 10 nucleotides match TRBD2. This CDR3 region has 14 residues. CDR1 is SGHTA, CDR2 FQGNSA, per germline. The trim removed 4 bases at V and 3 bases at J, leaving 3 bases unmatched. The CDR3 nucleotides are TGTGCCAGCAGCTCAATAGCGGGAGGCTACGAGCAGTACTTC. This sequence encodes CASSSIAGGYEQYF.

V and J are TRBV12-3 or TRBV12-4 and TRBJ2-5; TRBD2 might be the D (7 bases). The CDR3 covers 13 residues. With 3 bases removed from V and 5 bases from J, the gap between germline ends came to 10 bases. The CDR3, as DNA: TGTGCCAGCAGTTTCTCGGGGGGCGAGACCCAGTACTTC. Protein product: CASSFSGGETQYF.

The chain recombines TRBV5-1 with TRBJ2-7; tentatively, D is TRBD1 (6 bases). The CDR3 extends over 13 amino acids. The ends were cut back, 0 bases at V and 6 bases at J, with 10 bases in the middle. Germline lookup yields CDR1 SGHRS and CDR2 YFSETQ. The CDR3 loop reads CASSLEAGAEQYF. The CDR3 nucleotides are TGCGCCAGCAGCTTGGAGGCAGGGGCCGAGCAGTACTTC. Using reference TRBV5-1 and TRBJ2-7 for the parts outside the CDR3, the full variable domain is KAGVTQTPRYLIKTRGQQVTLSCSPISGHRSVSWYQQTPGQGLQFLFEYFSETQRNKGNFPGRFSGRQFSNSRSEMNVSTLELGDSALYLCASSLEAGAEQYFGPGTRLTVT.

J is TRBJ2-1 and V is TRBV7-8; 10 bases line up with TRBD2. Germline V gene sequence: CDR1 SGHVS, CDR2 FQNEAQ. Losses at the gene ends were 4 bases for V and 7 bases for J; bases not matched to a gene: 13. The CDR3 runs to 17 residues. The CDR3 nucleotides read TGTGCCAGCAGCTGGACATGGACTAGCGGTAAAATAAATGAGCAGTTCTTC. Translation gives CASSWTWTSGKINEQFF.

V and J are TRBV30 and TRBJ2-7; 11 positions match TRBD1. Unmatched junction bases numbered 8, after V lost 4 bases and J lost 9 bases. This CDR3 is 13 amino acids long. Germline CDR1 and CDR2: GTSNPN and SVGIG (reference sequence). The CDR3 DNA reads as TGTGCCTGGATCCGGGACAGGGGGGGCGGGCAGTACTTC. This encodes CAWIRDRGGGQYF.

J is TRBJ2-1 and V is TRBV28, with TRBD2 matching 11 bases. Germline V gene data show CDR1 as MDHEN and CDR2 as SYDVKM. With 3 bases clipped from V and 5 bases from J, the junction kept 6 bases outside the gene matches. The CDR3 is 16 residues long. CDR3 nucleotides: TGTGCCAGCAGTTTGGCCGGGACTAGCGGAAACAATGAGCAGTTCTTC. Translating gives CASSLAGTSGNNEQFF.

The chain joins TRBV2 to TRBJ2-5, with a possible D match to TRBD1 (6 bases). The germline V gene encodes CDR1 SNHLY and CDR2 FYNNEI. This CDR3 is 13 amino acids long. V was trimmed by 5 bases and J by 5 bases, leaving 12 bases between them. CDR3 region: CASSIQGGETQYF. The CDR3 nucleotides read TGTGCCAGCAGTATACAGGGTGGCGAGACCCAGTACTTC. The full variable domain, in which reference TRBV2 and TRBJ2-5 provide the parts outside the CDR3, is EPEVTQTPSHQVTQMGQEVILRCVPISNHLYFYWYRQILGQKVEFLVSFYNNEISEKSEIFDDQFSVERPDGSNFTLKIRSTKLEDSAMYFCASSIQGGETQYFGPGTRLLVL.

This chain connects TRBV5-1 to TRBJ2-1; 8 bases are a match to TRBD2. The CDR3 loop spans 17 amino acids. Germline loops: CDR1 SGHRS, CDR2 YFSETQ. V gave up 2 bases and J gave up 3 bases; unmatched junction bases: 10. In nucleotides, the CDR3 is TGCGCCAGCAGCTTCACAAAGACTAGCGTCAACTACAATGAGCAGTTCTTC. Its translation is CASSFTKTSVNYNEQFF.

This clone was detected only a few times. The J gene is TRBJ1-5, the V gene TRBV27; a weak D match, TRBD1 (5 bases). CDR1 and CDR2 (germline): MNHEY, SMNVEV (reference sequence). The CDR3 runs to 15 residues. Deletions cut 2 bases from V and 4 bases from J, with 12 bases between. The CDR3 loop reads CASSLGQGENQPQHF. CDR3 nucleotides: TGTGCCAGCAGTTTAGGTCAGGGCGAGAATCAGCCCCAGCATTTT.

The chain combines TRBV24-1 with TRBJ2-1, with 7 bases matching TRBD2. From germline, CDR1 is KGHDR and CDR2 SFDVKD. This CDR3 is built from 15 residues. V gave up 3 bases and J gave up 7 bases; unmatched junction bases: 8. The CDR3 bases are TGTGCCACCAGTGATCCCCGGAGTAGCGGGAATGAGCAGTTCTTC. Protein product: CATSDPRSSGNEQFF.

The V gene is TRBV5-1, the J gene TRBJ2-5; 7 bases match TRBD1. Germline V gives CDR1 SGHRS, CDR2 YFSETQ. Germline trimming cut 4 bases from V and 4 bases from J; bases unmatched to any gene: 13. The CDR3 is made up of 16 amino acids. The CDR3 DNA is TGCGCCAGCAGCCGGGTGGACAGGCCGGCCGGAGAGACCCAGTACTTC. Amino acids: CASSRVDRPAGETQYF. Variable domain in full (rest from reference TRBV5-1 and TRBJ2-5): KAGVTQTPRYLIKTRGQQVTLSCSPISGHRSVSWYQQTPGQGLQFLFEYFSETQRNKGNFPGRFSGRQFSNSRSEMNVSTLELGDSALYLCASSRVDRPAGETQYFGPGTRLLVL.

The chain is built from TRBV11-2 and TRBJ1-1, with TRBD1 matching 8 bases. CDR3 size: 16 residues. Trimming took 5 bases from V and 0 from J; bases not matched to a gene: 8. Germline V gene sequence: CDR1 SGHAT, CDR2 FQNNGV. The CDR3 loop is CASSLMTGALNTEAFF. As DNA, the CDR3 is TGTGCCAGCAGCCTAATGACAGGGGCACTGAACACTGAAGCTTTCTTT.

On this clone itself: In the same sample, other DNA sequences code for this CDR3. The chain has TRBV2 and TRBJ2-5, with D tentatively TRBD2 (5 bases). Germline CDR1 SNHLY, CDR2 FYNNEI. CDR3 length equals 11 residues. The ends were cut back, 6 bases at V and 5 bases at J, with 7 bases in the middle. The CDR3, as DNA: TGTGCCAGCAGGGGCGGGGAGACCCAGTACTTC. It encodes CASRGGETQYF.

The rearrangement uses TRBV5-1 and TRBJ2-7; TRBD2 matches 8 bases. This CDR3 contains 15 residues. The ends lost 4 bases at V and 2 bases at J; junction bases unmatched: 8. Per the germline V gene, CDR1 is SGHRS and CDR2 is YFSETQ. CDR3 region: CASSPRDSGTYEQYF. CDR3 DNA sequence: TGCGCCAGCAGCCCTCGGGATAGCGGGACCTACGAGCAGTACTTC.

The chain uses TRBV2 and TRBJ2-3; 13 nucleotides line up with TRBD2. The CDR3 length is 18 residues. Trimming took 1 base from V and 4 from J; bases not matched to a gene: 8. The germline V gene encodes CDR1 SNHLY and CDR2 FYNNEI. DNA of the CDR3: TGTGCCAGCAGTGAAGGACTCGGACTAGCGGGGGCCCCAGATACGCAGTATTTT. This gives the protein CASSEGLGLAGAPDTQYF. The entire variable domain, with the rest obtained from reference TRBV2 and TRBJ2-3, is as follows: EPEVTQTPSHQVTQMGQEVILRCVPISNHLYFYWYRQILGQKVEFLVSFYNNEISEKSEIFDDQFSVERPDGSNFTLKIRSTKLEDSAMYFCASSEGLGLAGAPDTQYFGPGTRLTVL.

V is TRBV4-3 and J is TRBJ1-1; TRBD1 might be the D (6 bases). CDR1 is LGHNA, CDR2 YSLEER, per germline. The germline V and J ends were trimmed by 3 bases and 1 base, with 6 bases remaining between them. This CDR3 is 13 amino acids long. The CDR3 nucleotides are TGCGCCAGCAGCCAGACAGGGAACACTGAAGCTTTCTTT. Its translation: CASSQTGNTEAFF.

This clone was counted once. The V gene is TRBV6-2 or TRBV6-3, the J gene TRBJ2-6, with D perhaps matching TRBD2 (6 bases). This CDR3 spans 16 amino acids. Germline lookup yields CDR1 MNHEY and CDR2 SVGEGT. V was cut by 5 bases and J by 4 bases, with 15 bases left in between. CDR3 in DNA: TGTGCCAGCAGTGCTGCGGGGCTAGGAGGGGCCAACGTCCTGACTTTC. Amino acids: CASSAAGLGGANVLTF.

This clone was detected once. The chain carries TRBV6-5 and TRBJ2-7, with 8 bases fitting TRBD1. V trimming: 5 bases; J trimming: 1 base; junction bases outside the gene matches: 7. The CDR3 has 15 amino acids. Germline assignment: CDR1 MNHEY and CDR2 SVGAGI. CDR3 sequence (DNA): TGTGCCAGCAGTCGACAGGGGTCTACTTCCTACGAGCAGTACTTC. It encodes CASSRQGSTSYEQYF.

The rearrangement uses TRBV10-3 and TRBJ1-5, with D unclear. This CDR3 is 13 amino acids long. CDR1 is ENHRY, CDR2 SYGVKD, per germline. V lost 8 bases, J lost 3 bases, and 11 bases lay in between. The CDR3 region is CAIAPSVNQPQHF. CDR3 nucleotide sequence: TGTGCCATCGCACCCTCGGTCAATCAGCCCCAGCATTTT.

The V and J genes are TRBV24-1 and TRBJ2-3; 10 bases match TRBD2. This CDR3 region has 16 residues. Germline V gives CDR1 KGHDR, CDR2 SFDVKD. With 4 bases clipped from V and 0 bases from J, the junction kept 3 bases outside the gene matches. CDR3 region: CATSDLAGDSTDTQYF. The CDR3 region has the DNA TGTGCCACCAGTGACCTAGCGGGAGACAGCACAGATACGCAGTATTTT.

The chain employs TRBV19 and TRBJ2-7, with D tentatively TRBD2 (5 bases). Germline V lookup: CDR1 LNHDA, CDR2 SQIVND (reference sequence). CDR3 size: 15 residues. The V and J ends lost 0 bases and 5 bases respectively, with 14 bases between them. CDR3 bases: TGTGCCAGTAGTATAGAGGGAGCCCTCACCCACGAGCAGTACTTC. This gives the protein CASSIEGALTHEQYF.

The chain joins TRBV27 to TRBJ1-2; 8 nucleotides agree with TRBD1. The CDR3 extends over 14 amino acids. Trimming cost V 3 bases and J 8 bases; bases outside gene matches: 8. CDR1 MNHEY and CDR2 SMNVEV come from the germline V gene (reference sequence). DNA for the CDR3: TGTGCCAGCAGTTTGAGGACAGGGTACGGAGGCTACACCTTC. Translated, it gives CASSLRTGYGGYTF.

The rearrangement links TRBV15 to TRBJ1-4, with 8 bases fitting TRBD1. V dropped 4 bases and J dropped 5; count of bases not matched to a gene: 12. The CDR3 runs to 17 residues. Germline assignment: CDR1 LNHNV and CDR2 YYDKDF (reference sequence). The CDR3 DNA sequence: TGTGCCACCAGCATCGGCCAGGGGGCGACTCTAAATGAAAAACTGTTTTTT. As protein: CATSIGQGATLNEKLFF.

V usage is TRBV6-2 or TRBV6-3 and J usage is TRBJ2-7; D call uncertain. V was clipped by 5 bases and J by 3 bases, with 8 bases between them. This CDR3 has 12 amino acids. CDR1 is MNHEY and CDR2 is SVGEGT in the germline V gene. The CDR3 coding sequence is TGTGCCAGCAGTCCCGGGTTCTACGAGCAGTACTTC. Translated: CASSPGFYEQYF.

This clone was counted only a few times. V and J are TRBV5-1 and TRBJ2-2; tentative D call: TRBD1 (6 bases). The CDR3 runs 16 residues. Trimming removed 4 bases from V and 6 bases from J, with 19 bases in between. Germline CDR1 is SGHRS and CDR2 is YFSETQ. For the CDR3, the DNA is TGCGCCAGCAGCATCGACAGGTCAGTTGACGCCGGGGAGCTGTTTTTT. Translating gives CASSIDRSVDAGELFF.

V is TRBV6-5 and J is TRBJ1-5, with TRBD1 identical over 7 bases. CDR3 size: 13 residues. Germline V CDR1 and CDR2: MNHEY, SVGAGI. J was trimmed by 4 bases and V by 8 bases; bases with no gene match: 5. CDR3 nucleotide sequence: TGTGCCAGCTCAGGACAGGCGAATCAGCCCCAGCATTTT. Translation gives CASSGQANQPQHF.

V and J are TRBV5-1 and TRBJ1-1, with TRBD1 identical over 9 bases. The CDR3 is made up of 16 amino acids. V lost 3 bases, J lost 0 bases, and 6 bases stayed unmatched. Looked up from germline, CDR1 is SGHRS and CDR2 is YFSETQ. The CDR3 spells CASSSAGTGMNTEAFF. As DNA, the CDR3 is TGCGCCAGCAGCTCCGCCGGGACAGGGATGAACACTGAAGCTTTCTTT.